Listed below are T cell receptor beta chains from one sample, sequenced in a study of CD8 T cells in Susac syndrome. Via MiXCR, TCRdb re-called the immunoSEQ multiplex PCR reads, giving one row per CDR3 protein. The table lists 150,000 or so distinct CDR3 sequences, roughly 94% of them singletons. Input material: CD4+ T cells from PBMCs. All receptors come from a human donor with Susac syndrome. Each CDR3 is given with its conserved first and last residue. Clone size is not always given. Where it is, it says once, few, many or a class for expanded clones.

V gene,J gene,clone size,CDR3 protein
TRBV30,TRBJ1-1,.,CAWGTSENTEAFF
TRBV29-1,TRBJ2-1,.,CSVRNDAVTGVHSYNEQFF
TRBV5-1,TRBJ1-2,once,CASSLGGQEIYGYTF
TRBV11-3,TRBJ2-3,.,CASSPTGTDTDTQYF
TRBV19,TRBJ2-1,.,CASSMRAYNEQFF
TRBV28,TRBJ1-2,.,CASSSRGDRFRPYGYTF
TRBV20-1,TRBJ2-3,.,CSARDGLAGGFTQYF
TRBV29-1,TRBJ2-1,.,CSVGQGYYNEQFF
TRBV2,TRBJ2-7,.,CASSLDRAYEQYF
TRBV5-6,TRBJ2-2,.,CASSRSGSGTGELFF
TRBV29-1,TRBJ1-2,.,CSVEEGRAGGYTF
TRBV12-3/TRBV12-4,TRBJ2-3,.,CASRPTSGGADTQYF
TRBV23-1,TRBJ1-2,.,CASSQPTGEDGTNYGYTF
TRBV27,TRBJ2-5,.,CASREKGRVTGGRETQYF
TRBV7-8,TRBJ2-3,few,CASSLSTTRPSTDTQYF
TRBV9,TRBJ2-1,once,CASSVGQGQTYNEQFF
TRBV3-1,TRBJ2-7,few,CASSQSYEQYF
TRBV5-4,TRBJ2-1,.,CASSPGPSNYNEQFF
TRBV30,TRBJ2-3,.,CAWSPEAPTQYF
TRBV28,TRBJ2-1,.,CASRIPSGGYNEQFF
TRBV28,TRBJ2-5,.,CASSPAGGPTGTQYF
TRBV9,TRBJ2-5,.,CASSPLWETQYF
TRBV4-3,TRBJ1-1,.,CASSQTGGAEAFF
TRBV20-1,TRBJ1-1,.,CSARVGQTGRTEAFF
TRBV15,TRBJ2-2,.,CATSRDGTENTGELFF
TRBV12-3/TRBV12-4,TRBJ2-7,.,CASSLQEGVGRGEQYF
TRBV12-3/TRBV12-4,TRBJ1-5,.,CASSLSRGVGQPQHF
TRBV20-1,TRBJ2-1,.,CSARDVLGSLYNEQFF
TRBV5-1,TRBJ2-7,.,CASSWGGTGALEQYF
TRBV18,TRBJ2-7,.,CASSPGRDYEQYF
TRBV3-1,TRBJ1-2,.,CASSQLEGNSGYTF
TRBV28,TRBJ1-1,.,CASSFLPPLERAEAFF
TRBV12-3/TRBV12-4,TRBJ2-7,.,CASSFSGRYEQYF
TRBV29-1,TRBJ1-2,once,CSVLHYGYTF
TRBV20-1,TRBJ2-4,.,CSARLGTGAPKNIQYF
TRBV6-5,TRBJ1-2,.,CASSYRIPEGYTF
TRBV18,TRBJ2-1,.,CASSPFLSGEFGEQFF
TRBV20-1,TRBJ2-2,once,CSATPVFAGELFF
TRBV5-1,TRBJ1-5,.,CASSPEGVQPQHF
TRBV5-4,TRBJ2-1,.,CASSPSDIYNEQFF
TRBV7-2,TRBJ2-5,.,CASSVYRGEETQYF
TRBV29-1,TRBJ2-1,.,CSVESRADEQFF
TRBV25-1,TRBJ2-5,.,CASSLQGAAQETQYF
TRBV30,TRBJ2-1,.,CAWSPGTGVFNEQFF
TRBV13,TRBJ2-1,.,CASSQGLAGLSYNEQFF
TRBV3-1,TRBJ1-6,.,CASSQISSRGSPLHF
TRBV20-1,TRBJ1-6,.,CSASRTGYNSPLHF
TRBV15,TRBJ2-3,.,CATSSSSTDTQYF
TRBV30,TRBJ1-6,.,CAWSAPRGGRVNSPLHF
TRBV20-1,TRBJ2-5,.,CSAYGLAGETQYF
TRBV20-1,TRBJ2-3,.,CSASKGSGTSTDTQYF